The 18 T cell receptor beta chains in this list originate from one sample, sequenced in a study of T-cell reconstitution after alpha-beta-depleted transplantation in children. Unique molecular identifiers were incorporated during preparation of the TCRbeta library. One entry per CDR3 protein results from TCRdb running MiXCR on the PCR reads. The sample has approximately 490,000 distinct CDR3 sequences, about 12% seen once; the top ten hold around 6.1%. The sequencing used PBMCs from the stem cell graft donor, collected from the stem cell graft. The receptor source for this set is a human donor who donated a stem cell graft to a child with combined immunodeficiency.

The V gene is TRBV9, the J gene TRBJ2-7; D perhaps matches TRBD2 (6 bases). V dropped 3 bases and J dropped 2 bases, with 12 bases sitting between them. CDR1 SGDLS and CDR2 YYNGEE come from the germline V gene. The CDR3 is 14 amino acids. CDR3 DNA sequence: TGTGCCAGCAGCGAGTCGGGCGGGACCTACGAGCAGTACTTC. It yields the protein CASSESGGTYEQYF.

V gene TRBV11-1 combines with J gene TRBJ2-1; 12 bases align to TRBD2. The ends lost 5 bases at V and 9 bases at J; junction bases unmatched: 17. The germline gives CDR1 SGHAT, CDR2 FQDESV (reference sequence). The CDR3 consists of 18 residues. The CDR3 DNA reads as TGTGCCAGCAGCCTGGCTCCTGGGATTGGACTAGCGGGAATTGAGCAGTTCTTC. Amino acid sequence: CASSLAPGIGLAGIEQFF.

CDR3 DNA sequence: TGCGCCAGCAGCCAACGATTGGCAGATAACGAGCAGTACTTC. This codes for CASSQRLADNEQYF. The J gene is TRBJ2-7, the V gene TRBV4-3; D gene uncertain. Deletions cut 2 bases from V and 5 bases from J, with 13 bases between. Germline V gives CDR1 LGHNA, CDR2 YSLEER. The CDR3 loop spans 14 amino acids.

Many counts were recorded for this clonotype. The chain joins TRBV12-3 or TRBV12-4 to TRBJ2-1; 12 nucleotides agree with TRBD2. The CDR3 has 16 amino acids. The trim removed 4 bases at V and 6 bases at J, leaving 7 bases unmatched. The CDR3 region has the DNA TGTGCCAGCAGTTCCCCCGGACTAGCGGGATCCAATGAGCAGTTCTTC. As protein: CASSSPGLAGSNEQFF.

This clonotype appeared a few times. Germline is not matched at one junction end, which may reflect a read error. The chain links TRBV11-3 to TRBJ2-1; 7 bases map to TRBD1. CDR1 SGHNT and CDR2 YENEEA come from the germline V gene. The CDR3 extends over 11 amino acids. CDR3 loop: CACSLTGEQFF. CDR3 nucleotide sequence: TGTGCCTGCAGCCTGACAGGGGAGCAGTTCTTC. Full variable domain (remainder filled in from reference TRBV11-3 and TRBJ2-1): EAGVVQSPRYKIIEKKQPVAFWCNPISGHNTLYWYLQNLGQGPELLIRYENEEAVDDSQLPKDRFSAERLKGVDSTLKIQPAELGDSAVYLCACSLTGEQFFGPGTRLTVL.

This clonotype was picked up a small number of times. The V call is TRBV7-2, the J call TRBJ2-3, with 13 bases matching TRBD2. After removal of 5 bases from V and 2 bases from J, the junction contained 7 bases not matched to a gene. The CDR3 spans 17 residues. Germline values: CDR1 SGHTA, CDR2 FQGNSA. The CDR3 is CASSQTGLAGTTDTQYF. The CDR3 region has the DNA TGTGCCAGCAGCCAAACGGGACTAGCGGGAACCACAGATACGCAGTATTTT.

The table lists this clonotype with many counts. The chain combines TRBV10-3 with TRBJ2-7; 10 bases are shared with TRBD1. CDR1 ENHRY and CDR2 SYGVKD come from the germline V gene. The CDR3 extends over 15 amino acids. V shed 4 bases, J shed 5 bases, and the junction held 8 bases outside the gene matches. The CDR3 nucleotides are TGTGCCATCAGTGGGGTAAGGGACAGGGGCGACGAGCAGTACTTC. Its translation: CAISGVRDRGDEQYF.

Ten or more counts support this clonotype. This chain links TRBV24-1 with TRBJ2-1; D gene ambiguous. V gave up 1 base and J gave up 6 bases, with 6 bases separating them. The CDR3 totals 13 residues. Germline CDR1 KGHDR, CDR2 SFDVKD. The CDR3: CATSDLRLNEQFF. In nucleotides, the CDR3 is TGTGCCACCAGTGATTTAAGACTCAATGAGCAGTTCTTC.

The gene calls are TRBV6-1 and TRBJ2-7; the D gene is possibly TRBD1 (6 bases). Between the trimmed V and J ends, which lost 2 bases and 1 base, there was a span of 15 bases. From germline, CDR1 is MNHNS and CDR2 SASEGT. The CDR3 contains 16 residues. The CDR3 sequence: CASSERDIRGSYEQYF. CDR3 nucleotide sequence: TGTGCCAGCAGTGAACGGGACATCCGAGGGTCCTACGAGCAGTACTTC.

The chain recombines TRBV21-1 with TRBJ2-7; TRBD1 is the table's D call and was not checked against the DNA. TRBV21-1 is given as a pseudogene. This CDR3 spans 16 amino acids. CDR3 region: CASSNQAGTLTYEQYF. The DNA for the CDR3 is TGTGCCAGCAGCAACCAAGCCGGGACACTGACCTACGAGCAGTACTTC.

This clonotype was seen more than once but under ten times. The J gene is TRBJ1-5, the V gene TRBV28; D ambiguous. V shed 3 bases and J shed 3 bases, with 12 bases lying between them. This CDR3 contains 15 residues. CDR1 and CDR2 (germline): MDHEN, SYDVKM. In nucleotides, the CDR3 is TGTGCCAGCAGTTTCGATGGCAGTTACAATCAGCCCCAGCATTTT. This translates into CASSFDGSYNQPQHF.

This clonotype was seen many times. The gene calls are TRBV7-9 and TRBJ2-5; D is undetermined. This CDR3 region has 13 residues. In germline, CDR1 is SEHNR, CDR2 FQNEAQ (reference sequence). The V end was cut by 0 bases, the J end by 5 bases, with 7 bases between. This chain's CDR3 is CASSLAGLETQYF. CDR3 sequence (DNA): TGTGCCAGCAGCTTAGCAGGCTTGGAGACCCAGTACTTC. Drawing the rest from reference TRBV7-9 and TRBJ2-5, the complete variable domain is DTGVSQNPRHKITKRGQNVTFRCDPISEHNRLYWYRQTLGQGPEFLTYFQNEAQLEKSRLLSDRFSAERPKGSFSTLEIQRTEQGDSAMYLCASSLAGLETQYFGPGTRLLVL.

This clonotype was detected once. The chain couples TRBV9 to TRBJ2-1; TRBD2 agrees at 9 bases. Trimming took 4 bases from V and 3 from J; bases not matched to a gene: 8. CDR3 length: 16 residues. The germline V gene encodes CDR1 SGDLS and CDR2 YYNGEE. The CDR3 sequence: CASSPRLAEVYNEQFF. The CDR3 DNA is TGTGCCAGCAGCCCTAGACTAGCGGAGGTCTACAATGAGCAGTTCTTC.

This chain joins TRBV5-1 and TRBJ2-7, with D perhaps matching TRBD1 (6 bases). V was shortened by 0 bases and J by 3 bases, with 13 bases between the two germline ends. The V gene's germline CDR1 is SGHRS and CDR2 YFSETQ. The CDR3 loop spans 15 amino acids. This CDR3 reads CASSLGAGANYEQYF. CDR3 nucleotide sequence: TGCGCCAGCAGCTTGGGGGCAGGGGCAAACTACGAGCAGTACTTC.

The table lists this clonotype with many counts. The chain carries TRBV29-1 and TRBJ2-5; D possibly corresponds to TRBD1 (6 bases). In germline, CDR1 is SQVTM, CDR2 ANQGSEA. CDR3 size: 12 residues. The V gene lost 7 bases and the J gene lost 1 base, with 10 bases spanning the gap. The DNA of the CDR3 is TGCAGCGCCGCGGACAGCCAAGAGACCCAGTACTTC. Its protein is CSAADSQETQYF.

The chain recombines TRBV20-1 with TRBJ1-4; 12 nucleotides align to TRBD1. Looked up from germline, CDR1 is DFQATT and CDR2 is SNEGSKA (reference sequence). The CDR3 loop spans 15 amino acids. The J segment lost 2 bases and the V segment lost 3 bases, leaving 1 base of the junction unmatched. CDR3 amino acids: CSARGQGATNEKLFF. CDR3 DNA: TGCAGTGCTAGGGGACAGGGGGCGACTAATGAAAAACTGTTTTTT.

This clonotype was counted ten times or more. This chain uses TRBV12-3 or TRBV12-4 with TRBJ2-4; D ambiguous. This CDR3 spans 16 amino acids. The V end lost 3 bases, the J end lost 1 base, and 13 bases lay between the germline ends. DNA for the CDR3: TGTGCCAGCAGTTTTGTGGGGAATCGGGCCAAAAACATTCAGTACTTC. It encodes CASSFVGNRAKNIQYF.

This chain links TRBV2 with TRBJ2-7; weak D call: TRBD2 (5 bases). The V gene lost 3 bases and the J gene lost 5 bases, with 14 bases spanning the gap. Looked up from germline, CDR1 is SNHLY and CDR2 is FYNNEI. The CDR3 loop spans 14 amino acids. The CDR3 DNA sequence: TGTGCCAGCAGTGAGGGCAGAGTACTAGACGAGCAGTACTTC. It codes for CASSEGRVLDEQYF. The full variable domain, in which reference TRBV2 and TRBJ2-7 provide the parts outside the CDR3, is EPEVTQTPSHQVTQMGQEVILRCVPISNHLYFYWYRQILGQKVEFLVSFYNNEISEKSEIFDDQFSVERPDGSNFTLKIRSTKLEDSAMYFCASSEGRVLDEQYFGPGTRLTVT.